This T cell receptor (beta chain) was documented in a study of T-cell memory formation after mild COVID-19. CDR1 and CDR2 (germline): SEHNR, FQNEAQ (reference sequence). V gave up 5 bases and J gave up 1 base; unmatched junction bases: 6. The CDR3 is 16 amino acids. TCRdb processed the 5' RACE reads anew with MiXCR; each CDR3 protein has one entry. The sample includes a few hundred thousand distinct CDR3 sequences, roughly 25% of them seen just once. Study results and caveats: Specificity for SARS-CoV-2 was not confirmed among the second-wave clones peaking on day 37.

Details on this clonotype: Its cognate antigen is unknown.

This receptor was identified in an adult woman who had mild COVID-19 (a few samples of this study predate the infection). Cell type and time point are not known. Sequencing used PBMCs or a T cell subset sorted from them (not recorded which). This chain links TRBV7-9 with TRBJ2-2, with 8 bases matching TRBD2. CDR3 amino acids: CASSPLAGWNTGELFF. The CDR3 DNA sequence: TGTGCCAGCAGCCCCTTAGCGGGGTGGAACACCGGGGAGCTGTTTTTT.